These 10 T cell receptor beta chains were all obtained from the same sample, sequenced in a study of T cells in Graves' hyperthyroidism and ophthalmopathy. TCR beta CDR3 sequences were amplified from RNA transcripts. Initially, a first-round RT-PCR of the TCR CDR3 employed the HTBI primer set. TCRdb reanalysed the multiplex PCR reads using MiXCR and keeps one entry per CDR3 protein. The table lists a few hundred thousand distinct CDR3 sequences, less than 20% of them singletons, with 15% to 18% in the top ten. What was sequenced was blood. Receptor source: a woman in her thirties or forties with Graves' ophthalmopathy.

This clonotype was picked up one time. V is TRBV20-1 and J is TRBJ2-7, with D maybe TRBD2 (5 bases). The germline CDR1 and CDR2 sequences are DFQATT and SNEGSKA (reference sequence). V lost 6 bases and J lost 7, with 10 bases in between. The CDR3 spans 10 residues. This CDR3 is CSAAWEEQYF. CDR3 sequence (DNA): TGCAGTGCCGCGTGGGAGGAGCAGTACTTC.

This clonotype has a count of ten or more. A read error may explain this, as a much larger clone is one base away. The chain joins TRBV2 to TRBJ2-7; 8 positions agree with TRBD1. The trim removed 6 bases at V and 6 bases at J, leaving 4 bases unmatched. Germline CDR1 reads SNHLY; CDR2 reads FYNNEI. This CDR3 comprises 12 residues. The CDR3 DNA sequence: TGTGCCAGCAGCGAGACAGGGGTCGAGCAGTACTTC. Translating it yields CASSETGVEQYF.

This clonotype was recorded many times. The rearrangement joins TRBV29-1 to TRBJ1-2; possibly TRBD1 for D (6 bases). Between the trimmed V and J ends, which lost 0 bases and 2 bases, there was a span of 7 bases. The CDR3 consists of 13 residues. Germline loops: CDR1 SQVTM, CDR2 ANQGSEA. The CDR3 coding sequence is TGCAGCGTTGAAGATCAGGGGAACTATGGCTACACCTTC. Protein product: CSVEDQGNYGYTF.

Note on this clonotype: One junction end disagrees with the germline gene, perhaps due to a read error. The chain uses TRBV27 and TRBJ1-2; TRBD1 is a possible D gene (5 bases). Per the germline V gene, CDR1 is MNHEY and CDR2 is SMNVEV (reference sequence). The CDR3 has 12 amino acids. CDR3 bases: TGTGCCAGCATTTTGCAGGGAGGTCGCTACATCTTC. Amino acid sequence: CASILQGGRYIF.

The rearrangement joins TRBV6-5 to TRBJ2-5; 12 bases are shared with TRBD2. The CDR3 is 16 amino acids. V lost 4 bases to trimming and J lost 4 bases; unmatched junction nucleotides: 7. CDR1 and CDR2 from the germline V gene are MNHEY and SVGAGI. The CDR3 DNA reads TGTGCCAGCAGTTTCCCGCGGACTAGCGGGATAGAGACCCAGTACTTC. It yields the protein CASSFPRTSGIETQYF.

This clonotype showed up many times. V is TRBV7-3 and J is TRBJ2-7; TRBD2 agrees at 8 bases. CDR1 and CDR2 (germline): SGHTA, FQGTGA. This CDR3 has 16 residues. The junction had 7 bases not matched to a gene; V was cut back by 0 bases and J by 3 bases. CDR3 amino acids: CASSLTSVAGNYEQYF. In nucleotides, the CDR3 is TGTGCCAGCAGCTTAACGTCGGTAGCGGGGAACTACGAGCAGTACTTC.

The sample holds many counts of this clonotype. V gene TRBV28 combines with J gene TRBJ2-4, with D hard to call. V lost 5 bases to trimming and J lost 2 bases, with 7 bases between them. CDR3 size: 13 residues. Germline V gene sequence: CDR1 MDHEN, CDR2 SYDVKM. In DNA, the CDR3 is TGTGCCAGCAGTCCCAGGTCCAAAAACATTCAGTACTTC. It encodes CASSPRSKNIQYF.

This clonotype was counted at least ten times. CDR3 nucleotides: TGTGCCAGCAGCGTAGGGGTCAGCCCCTACGAGCAGTACTTC. It codes for CASSVGVSPYEQYF. The chain combines TRBV9 with TRBJ2-7, with no clear D. The CDR3 spans 14 residues. Between the trimmed V and J ends, which lost 0 bases and 2 bases, there was a span of 9 bases. CDR1 SGDLS and CDR2 YYNGEE come from the germline V gene. The full variable domain, completed using reference TRBV9 and TRBJ2-7, is DSGVTQTPKHLITATGQRVTLRCSPRSGDLSVYWYQQSLDQGLQFLIQYYNGEERAKGNILERFSAQQFPDLHSELNLSSLELGDSALYFCASSVGVSPYEQYFGPGTRLTVT.

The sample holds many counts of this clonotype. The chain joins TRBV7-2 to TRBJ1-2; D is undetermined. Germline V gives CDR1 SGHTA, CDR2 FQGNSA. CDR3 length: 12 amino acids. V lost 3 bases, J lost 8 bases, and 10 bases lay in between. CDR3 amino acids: CASSFRGFGYTF. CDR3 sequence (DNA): TGTGCCAGCAGCTTCCGGGGTTTCGGCTACACCTTC. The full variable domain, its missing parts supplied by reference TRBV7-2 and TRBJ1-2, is GAGVSQSPSNKVTEKGKDVELRCDPISGHTALYWYRQSLGQGLEFLIYFQGNSAPDKSGLPSDRFSAERTGGSVSTLTIQRTQQEDSAVYLCASSFRGFGYTFGSGTRLTVV.

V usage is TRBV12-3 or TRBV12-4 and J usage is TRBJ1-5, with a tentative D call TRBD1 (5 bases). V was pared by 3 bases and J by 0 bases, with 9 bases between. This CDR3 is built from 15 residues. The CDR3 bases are TGTGCCAGCAGTTTCCAGGGATATAGCAATCAGCCCCAGCATTTT. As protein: CASSFQGYSNQPQHF.